This T cell receptor (beta chain) is drawn from a study of blood T cell repertoires in COVID-19. Study background: Sample material is recorded as cDNA or gDNA derived from T cells, B-cell-depleted T cells, or PBMCs.

Residents of about two dozen US areas, aged about 18 to 89 years, made up the participants. Two consecutive negative NP/OP PCR tests, clearance, or resolved symptoms defined Cohort 3 recovery. Per the authors' pipeline: Amplifying reference gene primers gave estimates of nucleated cell counts. TCRdb's table, derived via immunoSEQ multiplex PCR, lists solely in-frame clones and lacks some. The V and J calls and clone size are taken from that table; D and trimming were inferred from the DNA. This table holds 110,000 to 150,000 clones, roughly 85% found once. The CDR3 consists of 15 residues. Germline values: CDR1 LGHNA, CDR2 YSLEER. V was shortened by 0 bases and J by 2 bases, with 10 bases between the two germline ends.

The rearrangement links TRBV4-3 to TRBJ1-1; no clear D gene. Input material: PBMCs or T cells enriched from blood (not recorded which). This clonotype was sampled from a man in his fifties or sixties who had recovered from COVID-19. CDR3 nucleotide sequence: TGCGCCAGCAGCCAAGATCTAGCGGTTAACACTGAAGCTTTCTTT. Protein sequence: CASSQDLAVNTEAFF.